The 3 T cell receptor beta chains given below trace back to one sample, sequenced in a study of OX40 agonist ivuxolimab in advanced cancers. The method behind the library was the immunoSEQ multiplex PCR assay. Drawn from immuneACCESS, this table holds only the in-frame rearrangements with V and J called that TCRdb kept. Clones are partly lost; checked studies trace under half to an unresolved V gene and leave the rest unexplained. The sample includes approximately 100,000 clones, with around 88% observed a single time. 0.5% of the sample is taken by the ten largest. The source material was CD4+ or CD8+ T cells sorted from blood, sampled in a trial of the OX40 agonist ivuxolimab. Receptors originate from an adult with an advanced solid tumor such as melanoma, head and neck, liver or kidney cancer.

J is TRBJ1-2 and V is TRBV9; D gene ambiguous. The CDR3 sequence is 15 residues long. In germline, CDR1 is SGDLS, CDR2 YYNGEE. V was shortened by 4 bases and J by 5 bases, with 18 bases between the two germline ends. The CDR3 is CASSPDIAGVYGYTF. The CDR3 DNA follows: TGTGCCAGCAGCCCAGACATCGCCGGGGTTTATGGCTACACCTTC.

The J gene is TRBJ2-3, the V gene TRBV6-1; D is perhaps TRBD1 (6 bases). Trimming cost V 1 base and J 6 bases, with 8 bases left between them. The CDR3 spans 13 residues. Germline V gives CDR1 MNHNS, CDR2 SASEGT. CDR3 amino acids: CASSEEGGDTQYF. The CDR3, as DNA: TGTGCCAGCAGTGAAGAAGGGGGTGATACGCAGTATTTT.

The chain employs TRBV6-1 and TRBJ2-1; the match to TRBD1 covers 9 bases. V lost 8 bases to trimming and J lost 4 bases; unmatched junction nucleotides: 6. Germline lookup yields CDR1 MNHNS and CDR2 SASEGT. This CDR3 has 14 amino acids. The CDR3 nucleotides read TGTGCCAGCCTTACGGGACAGGGTTACAATGAGCAGTTCTTC. It yields the protein CASLTGQGYNEQFF.